Listed below are T cell receptor beta chains from one sample, sequenced in a study of metastatic and nonmetastatic thyroid tumors. TCRdb ran MiXCR on the PCR reads. The data show around 45,000 clones, with roughly 3.9% seen just once and roughly a tenth held by the top ten. The sample was blood. These receptors were taken from a female donor with papillary thyroid cancer or a benign thyroid nodule (not recorded which). Some clones in this sample may be carry-over from other donors' samples. The CDR3 runs from the conserved cysteine through the conserved F or W. D genes are given only for firm matches.

d_call	j_call	v_call	cdr3_aa
TRBD1	TRBJ1-2	TRBV20-1	CSASPGQGYYGYTF
TRBD1	TRBJ2-7	TRBV4-1	CASSPRTGAYEQYF
-	TRBJ1-5	TRBV15	CATSRDRAINQPQHF
TRBD2	TRBJ2-3	TRBV12-3/TRBV12-4	CAITQPTSGSRGDTQYF
TRBD1	TRBJ2-1	TRBV5-1	CASSLRDRGNNEQFF
TRBD2	TRBJ2-3	TRBV14	CASREREDTDTQYF
TRBD2	TRBJ2-1	TRBV20-1	CSAPRTSGRRGNEQFF
-	TRBJ2-1	TRBV14	CASSQGFGNEQFF
-	TRBJ2-5	TRBV7-3	CASSLAQGETQYF
TRBD2	TRBJ2-2	TRBV12-3/TRBV12-4	CASTELAGATNTGELFF
-	TRBJ2-3	TRBV5-1	CASSEGRPSTDTQYF
-	TRBJ1-6	TRBV27	CASSLTGAGRFSPLHF
TRBD1	TRBJ1-1	TRBV27	CASSSGDSRTEAFF
-	TRBJ1-1	TRBV6-1	CASSATGWTEAFF
-	TRBJ1-3	TRBV6-2/TRBV6-3	CASSYVGTGNTIYF
TRBD2	TRBJ2-1	TRBV20-1	CSASGGLAALGEQFF
-	TRBJ2-2	TRBV12-3/TRBV12-4	CASSLASNTGELFF
TRBD2	TRBJ2-1	TRBV30	CAWGIKRGYNEQFF
TRBD2	TRBJ2-1	TRBV20-1	CSAVHPSGNNEQFF
-	TRBJ2-5	TRBV15	CATSRQTSQETQYF
-	TRBJ1-1	TRBV11-1	CASSAGGGWSYGTEAFF
-	TRBJ1-2	TRBV7-2	CASSLARTEANYGYTF
-	TRBJ2-3	TRBV20-1	CSASPTGFSTDTQYF
TRBD1	TRBJ1-2	TRBV6-1	CASSEGRDRAGYTF
TRBD2	TRBJ2-7	TRBV29-1	CSVEVGGLAGGEQYF
TRBD2	TRBJ2-7	TRBV6-1	CASSHTSGRRGEQYF
-	TRBJ2-7	TRBV7-9	CASSPPSGTIYEQYF